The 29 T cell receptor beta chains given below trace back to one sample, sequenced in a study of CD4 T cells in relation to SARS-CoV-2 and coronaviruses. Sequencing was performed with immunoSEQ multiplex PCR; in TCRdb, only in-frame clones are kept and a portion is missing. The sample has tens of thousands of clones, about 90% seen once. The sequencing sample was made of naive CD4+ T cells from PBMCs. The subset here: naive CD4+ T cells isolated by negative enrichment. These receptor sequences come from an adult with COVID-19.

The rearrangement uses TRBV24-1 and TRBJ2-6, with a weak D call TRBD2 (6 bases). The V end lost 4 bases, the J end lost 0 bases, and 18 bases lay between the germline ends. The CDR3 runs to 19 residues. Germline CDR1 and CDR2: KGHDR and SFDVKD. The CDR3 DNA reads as TGTGCCACCAGTGACCACCGTGGGGACTTCTTCTCTGGGGCCAACGTCCTGACTTTC. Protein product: CATSDHRGDFFSGANVLTF.

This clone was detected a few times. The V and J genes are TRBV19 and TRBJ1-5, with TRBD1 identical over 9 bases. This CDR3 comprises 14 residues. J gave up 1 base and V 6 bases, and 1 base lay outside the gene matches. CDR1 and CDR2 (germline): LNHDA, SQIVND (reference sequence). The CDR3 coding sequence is TGTGCCAGTAGAGGGACAGGGAGCAATCAGCCCCAGCATTTT. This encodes CASRGTGSNQPQHF.

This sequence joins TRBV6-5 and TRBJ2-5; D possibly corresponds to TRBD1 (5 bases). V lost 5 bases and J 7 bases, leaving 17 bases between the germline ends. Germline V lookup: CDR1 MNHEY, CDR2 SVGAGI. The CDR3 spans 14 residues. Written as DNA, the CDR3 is TGTGCCAGCAGTCGCACCCCTACAGGCGGGACCCAGTACTTC. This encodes CASSRTPTGGTQYF.

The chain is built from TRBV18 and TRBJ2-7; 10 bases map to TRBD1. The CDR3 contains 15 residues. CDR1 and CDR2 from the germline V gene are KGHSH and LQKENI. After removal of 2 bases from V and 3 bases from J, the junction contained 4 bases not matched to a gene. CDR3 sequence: CASSPGQGGRYEQYF. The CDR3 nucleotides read TGTGCCAGCTCACCAGGACAGGGGGGACGCTACGAGCAGTACTTC.

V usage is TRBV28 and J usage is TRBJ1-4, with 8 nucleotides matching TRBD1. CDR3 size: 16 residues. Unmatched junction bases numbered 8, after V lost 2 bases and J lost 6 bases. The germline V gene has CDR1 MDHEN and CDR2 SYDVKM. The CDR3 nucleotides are TGTGCCAGCAGTTTAGCCCCCGGACAGGGAGATGAAAAACTGTTTTTT. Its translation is CASSLAPGQGDEKLFF.

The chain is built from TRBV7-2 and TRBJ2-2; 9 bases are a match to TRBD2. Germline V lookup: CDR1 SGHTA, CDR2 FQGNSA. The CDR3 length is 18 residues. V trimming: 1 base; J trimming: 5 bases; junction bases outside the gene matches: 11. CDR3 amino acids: CASSLGGSGRGLTGELFF. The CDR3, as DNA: TGTGCCAGCAGCTTAGGCGGTAGCGGGAGAGGGTTGACCGGGGAGCTGTTTTTT.

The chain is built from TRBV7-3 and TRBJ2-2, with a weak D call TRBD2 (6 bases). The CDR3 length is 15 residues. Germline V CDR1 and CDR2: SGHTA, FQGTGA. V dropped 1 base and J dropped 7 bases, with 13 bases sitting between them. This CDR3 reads CASSLNPAGGGELFF. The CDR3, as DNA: TGTGCCAGCAGCTTAAACCCGGCCGGGGGCGGGGAGCTGTTTTTT.

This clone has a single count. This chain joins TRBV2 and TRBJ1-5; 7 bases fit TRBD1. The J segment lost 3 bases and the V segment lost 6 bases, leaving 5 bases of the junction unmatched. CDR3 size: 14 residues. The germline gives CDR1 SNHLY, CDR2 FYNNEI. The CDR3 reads CASRQGQLNQPQHF. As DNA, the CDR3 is TGTGCCAGCAGACAGGGACAGCTCAATCAGCCCCAGCATTTT.

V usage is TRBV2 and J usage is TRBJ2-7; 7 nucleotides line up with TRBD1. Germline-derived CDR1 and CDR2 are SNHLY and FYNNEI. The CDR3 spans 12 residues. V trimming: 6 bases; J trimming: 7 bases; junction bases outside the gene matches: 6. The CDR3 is CASSRGQSEQYF. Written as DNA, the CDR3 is TGTGCCAGCAGCCGGGGACAGAGTGAGCAGTACTTC.

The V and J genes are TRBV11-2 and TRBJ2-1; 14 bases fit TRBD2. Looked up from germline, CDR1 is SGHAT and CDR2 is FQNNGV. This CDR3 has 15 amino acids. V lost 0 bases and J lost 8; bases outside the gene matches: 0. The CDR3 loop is CASSLETSGRDEQFF. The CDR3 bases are TGTGCCAGCAGCTTAGAGACTAGCGGGAGGGATGAGCAGTTCTTC.

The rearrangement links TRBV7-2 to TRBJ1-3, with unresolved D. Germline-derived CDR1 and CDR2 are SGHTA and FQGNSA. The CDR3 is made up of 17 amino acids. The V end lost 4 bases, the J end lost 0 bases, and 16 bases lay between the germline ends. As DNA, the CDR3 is TGTGCCAGCAGCTCCCACTCGGGCGGGCGCTCTGGAAACACCATATATTTT. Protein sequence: CASSSHSGGRSGNTIYF.

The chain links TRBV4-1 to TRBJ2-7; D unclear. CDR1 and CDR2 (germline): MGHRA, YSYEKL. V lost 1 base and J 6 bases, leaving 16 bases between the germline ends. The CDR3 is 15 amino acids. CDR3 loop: CASSQVGRRSGEQYF. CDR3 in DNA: TGCGCCAGCAGCCAAGTAGGCCGCCGGTCTGGCGAGCAGTACTTC.

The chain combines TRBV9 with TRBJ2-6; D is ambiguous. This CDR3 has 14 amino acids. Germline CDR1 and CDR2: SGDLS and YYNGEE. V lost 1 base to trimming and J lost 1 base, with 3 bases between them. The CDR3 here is CASSVRSGANVLTF. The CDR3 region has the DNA TGTGCCAGCAGCGTACGGTCTGGGGCCAACGTCCTGACTTTC.

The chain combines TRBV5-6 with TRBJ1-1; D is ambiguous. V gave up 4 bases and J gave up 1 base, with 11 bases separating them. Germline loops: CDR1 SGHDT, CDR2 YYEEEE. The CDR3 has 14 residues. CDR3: CASSLRLGNTEAFF. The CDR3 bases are TGTGCCAGCAGCCTGAGATTGGGGAACACTGAAGCTTTCTTT.

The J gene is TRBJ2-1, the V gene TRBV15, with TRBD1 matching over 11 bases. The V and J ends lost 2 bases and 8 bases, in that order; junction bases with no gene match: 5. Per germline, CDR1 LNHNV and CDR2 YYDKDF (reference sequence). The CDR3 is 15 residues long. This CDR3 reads CATSRRTGGFDEQFF. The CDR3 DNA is TGTGCCACCAGCAGACGGACAGGGGGCTTCGATGAGCAGTTCTTC.

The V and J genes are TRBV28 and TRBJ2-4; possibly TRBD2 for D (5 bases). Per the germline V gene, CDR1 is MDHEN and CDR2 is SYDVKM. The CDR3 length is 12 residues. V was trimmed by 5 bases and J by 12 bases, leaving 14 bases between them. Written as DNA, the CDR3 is TGTGCCAGCAGTCTAGGGCCCCGGGATCAGTACTTC. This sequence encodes CASSLGPRDQYF. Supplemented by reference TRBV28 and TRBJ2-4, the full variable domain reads DVKVTQSSRYLVKRTGEKVFLECVQDMDHENMFWYRQDPGLGLRLIYFSYDVKMKEKGDIPEGYSVSREKKERFSLILESASTNQTSMYLCASSLGPRDQYFGAGTRLSVL.

CDR3 sequence reads: CASSFGIETQYF. The CDR3 coding sequence is TGTGCCAGCAGTTTTGGCATTGAGACCCAGTACTTC. The chain has TRBV12-3 or TRBV12-4 and TRBJ2-5; D is unresolved. The CDR3 is made up of 12 amino acids. The V and J ends lost 3 bases and 5 bases respectively, with 7 bases between them.

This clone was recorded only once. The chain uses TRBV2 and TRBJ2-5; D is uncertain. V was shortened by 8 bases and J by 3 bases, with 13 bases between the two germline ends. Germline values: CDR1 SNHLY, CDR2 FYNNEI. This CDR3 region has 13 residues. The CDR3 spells CASSPGRKETQYF. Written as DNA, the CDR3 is TGTGCCAGCTCCCCAGGCAGAAAAGAGACCCAGTACTTC.

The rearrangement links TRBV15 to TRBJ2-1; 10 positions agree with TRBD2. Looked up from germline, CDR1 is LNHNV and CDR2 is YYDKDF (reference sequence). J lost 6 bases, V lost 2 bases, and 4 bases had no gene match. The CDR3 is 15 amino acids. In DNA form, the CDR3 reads TGTGCCACCAGCAGACTAGCGGGAGTGGGCAATGAGCAGTTCTTC. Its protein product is CATSRLAGVGNEQFF.

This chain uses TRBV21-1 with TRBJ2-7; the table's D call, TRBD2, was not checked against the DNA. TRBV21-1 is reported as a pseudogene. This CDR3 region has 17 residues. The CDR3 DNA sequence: TGTGCCAGCCCGTTGGCGACTAGCGGGAGGTCGGACTACGAGCAGTACTTC. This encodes CASPLATSGRSDYEQYF.

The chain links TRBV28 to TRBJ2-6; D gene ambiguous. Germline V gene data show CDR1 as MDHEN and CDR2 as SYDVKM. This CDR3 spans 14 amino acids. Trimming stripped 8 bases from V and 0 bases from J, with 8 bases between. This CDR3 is CASGPSSGANVLTF. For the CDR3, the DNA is TGTGCCAGCGGGCCCAGCTCTGGGGCCAACGTCCTGACTTTC.

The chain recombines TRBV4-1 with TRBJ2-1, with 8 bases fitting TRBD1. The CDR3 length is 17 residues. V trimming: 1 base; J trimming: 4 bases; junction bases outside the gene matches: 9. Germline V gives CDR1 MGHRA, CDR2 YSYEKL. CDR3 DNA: TGCGCCAGCAGCCAAGCCTCTAGCAGGGGGCTTTACAATGAGCAGTTCTTC. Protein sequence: CASSQASSRGLYNEQFF.

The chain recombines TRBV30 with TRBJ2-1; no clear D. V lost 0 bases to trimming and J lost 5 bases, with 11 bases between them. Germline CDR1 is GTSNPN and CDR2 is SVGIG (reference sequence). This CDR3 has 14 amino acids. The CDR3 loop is CAWSVTSWNNEQFF. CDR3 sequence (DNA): TGTGCCTGGAGTGTAACCTCCTGGAACAATGAGCAGTTCTTC.

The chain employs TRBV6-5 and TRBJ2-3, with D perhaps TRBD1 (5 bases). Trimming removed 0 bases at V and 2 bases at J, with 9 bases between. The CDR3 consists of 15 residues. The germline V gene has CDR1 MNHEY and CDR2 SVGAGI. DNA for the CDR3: TGTGCCAGCAGTTACTCGGGGCTGTCCACAGATACGCAGTATTTT. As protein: CASSYSGLSTDTQYF.

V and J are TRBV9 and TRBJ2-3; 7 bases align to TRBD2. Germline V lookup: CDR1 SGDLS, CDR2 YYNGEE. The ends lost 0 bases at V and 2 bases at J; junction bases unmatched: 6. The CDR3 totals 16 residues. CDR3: CASSVGGTTTTDTQYF. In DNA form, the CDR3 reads TGTGCCAGCAGCGTAGGTGGGACTACAACCACAGATACGCAGTATTTT.

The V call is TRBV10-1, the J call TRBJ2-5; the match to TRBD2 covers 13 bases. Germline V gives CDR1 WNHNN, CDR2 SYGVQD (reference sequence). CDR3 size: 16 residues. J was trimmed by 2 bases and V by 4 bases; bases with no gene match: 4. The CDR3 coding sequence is TGCGCCAGCAGTGTAGGGACTAGCGGGACACAAGAGACCCAGTACTTC. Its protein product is CASSVGTSGTQETQYF.

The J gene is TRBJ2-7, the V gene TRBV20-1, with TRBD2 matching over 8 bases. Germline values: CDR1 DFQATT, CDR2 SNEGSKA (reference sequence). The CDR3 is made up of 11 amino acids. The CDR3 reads CSGLARDEQYF. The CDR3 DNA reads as TGCAGCGGACTAGCTAGGGACGAGCAGTACTTC.

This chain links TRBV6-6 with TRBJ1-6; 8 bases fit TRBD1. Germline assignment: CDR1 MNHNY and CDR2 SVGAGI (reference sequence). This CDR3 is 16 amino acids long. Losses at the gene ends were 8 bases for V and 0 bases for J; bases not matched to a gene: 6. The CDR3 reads CASRQGSSSYNSPLHF. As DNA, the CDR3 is TGTGCCAGCCGACAGGGGTCTAGCTCCTATAATTCACCCCTCCACTTT.

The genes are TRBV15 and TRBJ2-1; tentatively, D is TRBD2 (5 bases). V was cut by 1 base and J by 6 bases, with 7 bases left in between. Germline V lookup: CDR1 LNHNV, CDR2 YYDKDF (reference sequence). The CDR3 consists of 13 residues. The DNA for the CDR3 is TGTGCCACCAGCAGAGTTGAGGGCAATGAGCAGTTCTTC. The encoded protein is CATSRVEGNEQFF.